This T cell receptor beta chain appears in the sequencing data of a study of blood T cell repertoires in COVID-19. The overall study: Whether acute or convalescent, the COVID-19 samples came from the United States, Italy and Spain. PBMCs, B-cell-depleted T cells, or T cells were the source of the cDNA or gDNA that made up the material.

Authors' methods: How many nucleated cells were present was estimated from reference gene primer amplification. Measured with immunoSEQ multiplex PCR; TCRdb has only the in-frame clones, and not every one. V and J calls and clone size are given by that table; D and trimming were obtained from the DNA. The data hold fewer than 400,000 clones, with around 90% observed a single time. The clonotype comes from a human donor in a cohort sampled during active COVID-19. The sample comprised peripheral blood.

The chain's CDR3 is CASSTDWASTLTNTEAFF. CDR3 coding DNA: TGTGCCAGCTCTACCGATTGGGCCTCCACTCTAACGAACACTGAAGCTTTCTTT. This sequence joins TRBV18 and TRBJ1-1; D not resolved. V lost 6 bases to trimming and J lost 1 base, with 24 bases between them. Germline CDR1 KGHSH, CDR2 LQKENI. This CDR3 region has 18 residues.